This record concerns one T cell receptor (beta chain) sequence. Participant-reported clinical history was the basis for cohort assignment. All recovered Cohort 3 donors got two negative PCRs, got clearance, or saw symptom resolution. The source of the sample is a study of blood T cell repertoires in COVID-19. In germline, CDR1 is SQVTM, CDR2 ANQGSEA. With V trimmed by 4 bases and J by 8 bases, 6 bases remained unmatched. This CDR3 is 13 amino acids long. Generated by immunoSEQ multiplex PCR, the TCRdb table keeps only in-frame clones and is missing some. The sample includes about 250,000 clones, roughly nine tenths seen only once; the top ten take 2.4%.

The gene calls are TRBV29-1 and TRBJ1-4, with TRBD1 matching 8 bases. This receptor was identified in a woman aged 18-35 years who had recovered from COVID-19. Sequenced sample: PBMCs or T cells enriched from blood (not recorded which). The CDR3 coding sequence is TGCAGCGTTGTAATCGGACAGGGCGAAAAACTGTTTTTT. Amino acids: CSVVIGQGEKLFF. The full variable domain, its missing parts supplied by reference TRBV29-1 and TRBJ1-4, is SAVISQKPSRDICQRGTSLTIQCQVDSQVTMMFWYRQQPGQSLTLIATANQGSEATYESGFVIDKFPISRPNLTFSTLTVSNMSPEDSSIYLCSVVIGQGEKLFFGSGTQLSVL.